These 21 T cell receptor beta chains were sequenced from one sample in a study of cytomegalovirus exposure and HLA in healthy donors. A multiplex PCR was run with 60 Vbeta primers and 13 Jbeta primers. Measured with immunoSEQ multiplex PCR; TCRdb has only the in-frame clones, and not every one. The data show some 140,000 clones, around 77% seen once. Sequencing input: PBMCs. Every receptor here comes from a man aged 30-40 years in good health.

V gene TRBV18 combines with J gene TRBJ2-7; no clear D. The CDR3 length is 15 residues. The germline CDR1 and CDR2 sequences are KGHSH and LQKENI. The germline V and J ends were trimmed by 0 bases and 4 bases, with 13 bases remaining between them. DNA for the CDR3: TGTGCCAGCTCACCACCCATGCGGTCCTTATACGAGCAGTACTTC. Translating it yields CASSPPMRSLYEQYF.

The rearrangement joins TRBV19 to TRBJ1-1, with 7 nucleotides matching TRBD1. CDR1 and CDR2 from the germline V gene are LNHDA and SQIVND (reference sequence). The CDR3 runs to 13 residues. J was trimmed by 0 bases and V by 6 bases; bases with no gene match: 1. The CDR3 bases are TGTGCCAGTAGGGGACAGATGAACACTGAAGCTTTCTTT. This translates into CASRGQMNTEAFF.

CDR3 sequence reads: CASSYGGRPNTEAFF. The CDR3 coding sequence is TGTGCCAGCAGTTACGGCGGCAGACCCAACACTGAAGCTTTCTTT. The chain combines TRBV6-5 with TRBJ1-1, with D unresolved. V lost 2 bases, J lost 2 bases, and 12 bases lay in between. This CDR3 is 15 amino acids long. Germline V lookup: CDR1 MNHEY, CDR2 SVGAGI.

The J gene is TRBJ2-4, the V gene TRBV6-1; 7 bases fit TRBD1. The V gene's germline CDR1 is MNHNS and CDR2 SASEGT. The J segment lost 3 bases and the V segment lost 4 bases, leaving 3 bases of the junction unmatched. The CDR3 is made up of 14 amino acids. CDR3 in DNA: TGTGCCAGCAGTGCGACAGGGCTCAAAAACATTCAGTACTTC. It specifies CASSATGLKNIQYF.

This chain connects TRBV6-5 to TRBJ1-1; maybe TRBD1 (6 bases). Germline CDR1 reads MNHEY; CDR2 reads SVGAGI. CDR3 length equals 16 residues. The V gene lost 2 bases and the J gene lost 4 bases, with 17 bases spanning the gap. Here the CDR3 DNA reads TGTGCCAGCAGTTACAGGGGGGGGCAGGTAGGCACTGAAGCTTTCTTT. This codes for CASSYRGGQVGTEAFF.

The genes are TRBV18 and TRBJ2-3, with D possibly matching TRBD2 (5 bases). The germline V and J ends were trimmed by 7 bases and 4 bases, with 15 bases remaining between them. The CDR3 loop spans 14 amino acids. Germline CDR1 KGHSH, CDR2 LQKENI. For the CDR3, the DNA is TGTGCCAGCTTCCAAAGTGGGAGCCCAGATACGCAGTATTTT. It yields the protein CASFQSGSPDTQYF.

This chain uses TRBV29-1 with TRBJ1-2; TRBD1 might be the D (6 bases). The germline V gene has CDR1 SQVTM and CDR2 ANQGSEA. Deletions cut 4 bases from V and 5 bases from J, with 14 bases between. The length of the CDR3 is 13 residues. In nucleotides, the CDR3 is TGCAGCGTTGCAGGGGCCGAATATTATGGCTACACCTTC. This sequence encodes CSVAGAEYYGYTF.

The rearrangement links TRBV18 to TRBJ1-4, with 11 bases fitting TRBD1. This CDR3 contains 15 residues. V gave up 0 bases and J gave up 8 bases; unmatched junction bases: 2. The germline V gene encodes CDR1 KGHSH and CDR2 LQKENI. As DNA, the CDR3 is TGTGCCAGCTCACCACCCGGGACAGGGGGAGAAAAACTGTTTTTT. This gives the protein CASSPPGTGGEKLFF. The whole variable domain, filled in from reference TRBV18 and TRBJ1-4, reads NAGVMQNPRHLVRRRGQEARLRCSPMKGHSHVYWYRQLPEEGLKFMVYLQKENIIDESGMPKERFSAEFPKEGPSILRIQQVVRGDSAAYFCASSPPGTGGEKLFFGSGTQLSVL.

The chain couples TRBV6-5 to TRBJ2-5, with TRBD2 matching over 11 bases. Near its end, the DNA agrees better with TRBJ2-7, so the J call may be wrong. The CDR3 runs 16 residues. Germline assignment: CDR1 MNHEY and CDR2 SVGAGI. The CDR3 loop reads CASSWGRLAGTYEQYF. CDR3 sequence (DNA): TGTGCCAGCAGTTGGGGGAGACTAGCGGGAACCTACGAGCAGTACTTC.

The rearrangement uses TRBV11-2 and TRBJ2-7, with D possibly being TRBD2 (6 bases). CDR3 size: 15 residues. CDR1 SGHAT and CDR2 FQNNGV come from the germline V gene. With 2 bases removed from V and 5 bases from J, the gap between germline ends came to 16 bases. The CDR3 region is CASSLLTRRENEQYF. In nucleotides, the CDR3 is TGTGCCAGCAGCTTATTGACTAGGCGGGAAAACGAGCAGTACTTC.

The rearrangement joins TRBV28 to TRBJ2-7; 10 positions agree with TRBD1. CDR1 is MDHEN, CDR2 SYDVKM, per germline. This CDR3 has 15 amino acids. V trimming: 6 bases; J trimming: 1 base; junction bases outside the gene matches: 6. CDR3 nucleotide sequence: TGTGCCAGCAGCCGACAGGGGGCCCGATCCTACGAGCAGTACTTC. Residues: CASSRQGARSYEQYF.

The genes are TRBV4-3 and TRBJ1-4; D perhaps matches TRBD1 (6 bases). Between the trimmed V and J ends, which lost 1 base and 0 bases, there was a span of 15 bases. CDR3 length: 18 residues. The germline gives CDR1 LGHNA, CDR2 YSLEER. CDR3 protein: CASSQVPAGASTNEKLFF. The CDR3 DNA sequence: TGCGCCAGCAGCCAAGTGCCGGCAGGGGCATCAACTAATGAAAAACTGTTTTTT.

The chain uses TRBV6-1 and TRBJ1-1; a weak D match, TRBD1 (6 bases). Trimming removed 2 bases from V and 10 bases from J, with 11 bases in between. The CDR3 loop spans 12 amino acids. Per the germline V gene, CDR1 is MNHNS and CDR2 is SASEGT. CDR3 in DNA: TGTGCCAGCAGTGAAAACAGGGTATCAGCTTTCTTT. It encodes CASSENRVSAFF.

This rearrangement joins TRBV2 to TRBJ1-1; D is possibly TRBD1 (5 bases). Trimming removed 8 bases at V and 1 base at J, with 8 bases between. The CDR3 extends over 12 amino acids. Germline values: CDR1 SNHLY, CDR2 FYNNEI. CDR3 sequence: CASGRGNTEAFF. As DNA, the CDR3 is TGTGCCAGCGGGAGGGGGAACACTGAAGCTTTCTTT.

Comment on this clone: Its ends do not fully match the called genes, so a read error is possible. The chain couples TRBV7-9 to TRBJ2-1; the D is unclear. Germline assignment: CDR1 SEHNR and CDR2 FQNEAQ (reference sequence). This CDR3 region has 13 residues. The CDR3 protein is CSSSPDGYNEQFF. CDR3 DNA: TGTTCCAGCAGCCCCGACGGGTACAATGAGCAGTTCTTC.

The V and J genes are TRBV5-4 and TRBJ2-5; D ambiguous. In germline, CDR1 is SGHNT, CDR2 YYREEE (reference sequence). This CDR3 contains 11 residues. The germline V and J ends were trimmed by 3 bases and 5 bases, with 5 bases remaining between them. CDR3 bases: TGTGCCAGCAGCTCTACCGAGACCCAGTACTTC. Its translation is CASSSTETQYF.

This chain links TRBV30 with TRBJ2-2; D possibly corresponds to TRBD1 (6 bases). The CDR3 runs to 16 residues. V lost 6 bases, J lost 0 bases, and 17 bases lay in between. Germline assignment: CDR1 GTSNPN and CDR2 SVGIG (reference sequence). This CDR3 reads CACRKNRATNTGELFF. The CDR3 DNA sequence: TGTGCCTGCCGAAAGAACAGGGCCACGAACACCGGGGAGCTGTTTTTT.

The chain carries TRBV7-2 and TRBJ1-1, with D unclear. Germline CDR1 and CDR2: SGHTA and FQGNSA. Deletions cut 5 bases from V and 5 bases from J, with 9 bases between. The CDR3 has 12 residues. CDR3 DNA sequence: TGTGCCAGCAGCCCAGGATATACTGAAGCTTTCTTT. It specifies CASSPGYTEAFF.

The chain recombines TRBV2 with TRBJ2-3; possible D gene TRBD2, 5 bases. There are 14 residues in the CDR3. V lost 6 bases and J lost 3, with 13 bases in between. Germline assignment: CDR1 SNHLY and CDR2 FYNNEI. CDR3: CASRQGSSTDTQYF. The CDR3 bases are TGTGCCAGCAGACAAGGGAGCTCGACAGATACGCAGTATTTT.

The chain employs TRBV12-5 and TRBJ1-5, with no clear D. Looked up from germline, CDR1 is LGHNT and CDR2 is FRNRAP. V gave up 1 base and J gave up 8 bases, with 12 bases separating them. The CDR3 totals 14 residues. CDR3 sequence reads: CASGLELGGEPQHF. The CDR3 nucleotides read TGTGCTAGTGGTTTGGAGTTGGGCGGGGAGCCCCAGCATTTT.

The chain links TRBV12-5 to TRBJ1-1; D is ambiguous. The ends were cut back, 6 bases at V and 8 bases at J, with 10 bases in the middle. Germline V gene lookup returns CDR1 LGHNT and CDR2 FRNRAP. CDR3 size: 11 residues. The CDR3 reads CASGRGGEAFF. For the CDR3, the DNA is TGTGCTAGTGGCCGTGGCGGAGAAGCTTTCTTT.